What follows are 26 T cell receptor beta chains derived from one specimen sequenced in a study of blood T cell repertoires in COVID-19. TCRdb keeps only in-frame clones here, not all; method: immunoSEQ multiplex PCR. Of 250,000 to 350,000 clones listed, over 75% are singletons. The specimen was peripheral blood. The source is a woman aged 50 to 65 with active or convalescent COVID-19.

The chain recombines TRBV5-1 with TRBJ1-2, with TRBD1 matching over 12 bases. The CDR3 spans 17 residues. V shed 4 bases and J 1 base; nucleotides not matched to a gene: 8. The V gene's germline CDR1 is SGHRS and CDR2 YFSETQ. CDR3 amino acids: CASSPGQGARGNYGYTF. The CDR3 nucleotides read TGCGCCAGCAGCCCGGGACAGGGGGCACGGGGTAACTATGGCTACACCTTC.

CDR3 nucleotide sequence: TGTGCCAGTAGTATCTCCGGGGGTACGCAGTATTTT. This translates into CASSISGGTQYF. This chain uses TRBV19 with TRBJ2-3; D is possibly TRBD2 (6 bases). The germline V gene has CDR1 LNHDA and CDR2 SQIVND (reference sequence). This CDR3 is built from 12 residues. Deletions cut 3 bases from V and 8 bases from J, with 9 bases between.

The V and J genes are TRBV30 and TRBJ1-6, with unresolved D. V was pared by 2 bases and J by 12 bases, with 11 bases between. The V gene's germline CDR1 is GTSNPN and CDR2 SVGIG (reference sequence). The CDR3 length is 12 residues. CDR3 residues: CAWSRNGRPLHF. CDR3 bases: TGTGCCTGGAGTCGGAACGGGAGACCCCTCCACTTT.

As concerns this clone: The same CDR3 is also encoded by other DNA sequences in this sample. This sequence joins TRBV29-1 and TRBJ1-1, with a tentative D call TRBD1 (5 bases). Trimming removed 3 bases from V and 2 bases from J, with 7 bases in between. The CDR3 consists of 12 residues. CDR1 is SQVTM, CDR2 ANQGSEA, per germline. The chain's CDR3 is CSVDRANTEAFF. In DNA form, the CDR3 reads TGCAGCGTTGACAGGGCCAACACTGAAGCTTTCTTT.

The DNA for the CDR3 is TGTGCCAGCAGCTTGGAAGAGTGGTCTGGAAACACCATATATTTT. Translation gives CASSLEEWSGNTIYF. The chain joins TRBV5-6 to TRBJ1-3; D is unclear. Trimming removed 0 bases at V and 1 base at J, with 8 bases between. The CDR3 is 15 amino acids. Germline loops: CDR1 SGHDT, CDR2 YYEEEE.

The CDR3 sequence: CASRAGVSGYTF. The CDR3 DNA reads as TGTGCCAGTCGTGCCGGGGTATCTGGCTACACCTTC. The chain links TRBV19 to TRBJ1-2; D is ambiguous. This CDR3 has 12 residues. Germline CDR1 is LNHDA and CDR2 is SQIVND (reference sequence). V lost 8 bases, J lost 7 bases, and 14 bases lay in between.

The chain links TRBV12-3 or TRBV12-4 to TRBJ1-2; D is unresolved. The length of the CDR3 is 13 residues. V was cut by 2 bases and J by 6 bases, with 10 bases left in between. This CDR3 is CASSLSGRDGYTF. In nucleotides, the CDR3 is TGTGCCAGCAGTTTATCGGGTCGAGATGGCTACACCTTC.

The chain uses TRBV19 and TRBJ2-1; a possible D gene is TRBD2 (5 bases). V shed 1 base and J shed 10 bases, with 20 bases lying between them. The V gene's germline CDR1 is LNHDA and CDR2 SQIVND (reference sequence). The CDR3 has 16 residues. The CDR3 DNA reads TGTGCCAGTAGTATAGGTAAGCGGACCTTTCAAAGGGAGCAGTTCTTC. The encoded protein is CASSIGKRTFQREQFF.

The V and J genes are TRBV19 and TRBJ2-5; D perhaps matches TRBD2 (6 bases). V lost 10 bases, J lost 5 bases, and 17 bases lay in between. Germline V CDR1 and CDR2: LNHDA, SQIVND (reference sequence). The CDR3 totals 13 residues. The chain's CDR3 is CATQDYGSETQYF. CDR3 DNA sequence: TGTGCCACTCAGGACTATGGCTCCGAGACCCAGTACTTC.

J is TRBJ1-3 and V is TRBV6-5; TRBD1 agrees at 7 bases. CDR3 length: 14 residues. The trim removed 5 bases at V and 4 bases at J, leaving 5 bases unmatched. Germline CDR1 and CDR2: MNHEY and SVGAGI. The CDR3 loop reads CASSTQGRGNTIYF. CDR3 nucleotide sequence: TGTGCCAGCAGTACACAGGGGAGGGGAAACACCATATATTTT.

In its sample, this clone was seen a few times. This sequence joins TRBV6-6 and TRBJ1-5; no firm D call. The V gene lost 0 bases and the J gene lost 0 bases, with 6 bases spanning the gap. There are 15 residues in the CDR3. Germline CDR1 MNHNY, CDR2 SVGAGI (reference sequence). CDR3: CASSYSPDSNQPQHF. In nucleotides, the CDR3 is TGTGCCAGCAGTTACTCGCCAGATAGCAATCAGCCCCAGCATTTT.

The CDR3 sequence: CASSLLVLRSSGELFF. CDR3 bases: TGTGCCAGCTCACTACTAGTTCTCCGGTCGTCCGGGGAGCTGTTTTTT. This chain links TRBV18 with TRBJ2-2, with D tentatively TRBD2 (5 bases). This CDR3 is 16 amino acids long. Trimming took 4 bases from V and 6 from J, leaving 18 bases between them. The germline V gene encodes CDR1 KGHSH and CDR2 LQKENI.

V usage is TRBV7-2 and J usage is TRBJ1-5; 9 bases agree with TRBD1. The CDR3 length is 18 residues. Germline V gives CDR1 SGHTA, CDR2 FQGNSA. V dropped 2 bases and J dropped 7; count of bases not matched to a gene: 15. The CDR3 sequence: CASSLTPGQGTLQQPQHF. In DNA, the CDR3 is TGTGCCAGCAGCTTAACCCCGGGACAGGGTACCCTCCAGCAGCCCCAGCATTTT.

V is TRBV19 and J is TRBJ1-2; D is undetermined. The germline V gene encodes CDR1 LNHDA and CDR2 SQIVND (reference sequence). The V and J ends lost 0 bases and 2 bases respectively, with 10 bases between them. The CDR3 spans 15 residues. The CDR3 spells CASSIDHSINYGYTF. DNA for the CDR3: TGTGCCAGTAGTATAGATCATTCAATCAACTATGGCTACACCTTC.

V and J are TRBV5-1 and TRBJ2-2; the D gene is possibly TRBD1 (6 bases). Germline CDR1 SGHRS, CDR2 YFSETQ. V dropped 4 bases and J dropped 4 bases, with 17 bases sitting between them. CDR3 size: 16 residues. DNA for the CDR3: TGCGCCAGCAGCAAGGGTGTACAGGGTAGCACCGGGGAGCTGTTTTTT. Encoded protein: CASSKGVQGSTGELFF.

The chain links TRBV14 to TRBJ1-1, with a tentative D call TRBD1 (6 bases). V was trimmed by 0 bases and J by 7 bases, leaving 18 bases between them. The CDR3 covers 16 residues. From germline, CDR1 is SGHDN and CDR2 FVKESK. The CDR3: CASSQDPIKGHLEAFF. CDR3 coding DNA: TGTGCCAGCAGCCAAGATCCTATCAAGGGACACCTTGAAGCTTTCTTT.

The genes are TRBV5-4 and TRBJ1-1; 9 positions agree with TRBD1. This CDR3 is built from 15 residues. Germline assignment: CDR1 SGHNT and CDR2 YYREEE (reference sequence). The V and J ends lost 3 bases and 4 bases, in that order; junction bases with no gene match: 7. This CDR3 reads CASSWGQGRATEAFF. The CDR3 bases are TGTGCCAGCAGCTGGGGACAGGGACGGGCCACTGAAGCTTTCTTT.

Concerning this clone: One end of the junction varies from germline; a read error may be responsible. The J gene is TRBJ2-7, the V gene TRBV2; 8 positions agree with TRBD1. The CDR3 consists of 12 residues. The germline CDR1 and CDR2 sequences are SNHLY and FYNNEI. CDR3 sequence: CASSEPLRTGLF. The CDR3 bases are TGTGCCAGCAGTGAACCCCTCCGGACAGGGCTATTC.

CDR3 sequence: CASSFQGGRNEKLFF. CDR3 bases: TGTGCCAGCAGCTTTCAGGGCGGTAGAAATGAAAAACTGTTTTTT. The chain joins TRBV11-2 to TRBJ1-4, with D possibly TRBD1 on 5 matching bases. The V and J ends lost 3 bases and 5 bases respectively, with 13 bases between them. The CDR3 sequence is 15 residues long. CDR1 is SGHAT and CDR2 is FQNNGV in the germline V gene.

The chain is built from TRBV11-2 and TRBJ1-1, with TRBD1 matching 8 bases. Trimming cost V 7 bases and J 4 bases; bases outside gene matches: 8. Germline values: CDR1 SGHAT, CDR2 FQNNGV. This CDR3 has 14 residues. Here the CDR3 reads CASTATGARTEAFF. CDR3 DNA sequence: TGTGCCAGCACCGCGACAGGGGCACGCACTGAAGCTTTCTTT.

This chain connects TRBV19 to TRBJ1-3; TRBD1 agrees at 9 bases. Germline loops: CDR1 LNHDA, CDR2 SQIVND (reference sequence). V was clipped by 5 bases and J by 0 bases; unmatched bases: 2. The CDR3 spans 15 residues. CDR3 nucleotides: TGTGCCAGTAGTGACAGGGGGATCTCTGGAAACACCATATATTTT. It yields the protein CASSDRGISGNTIYF.

This clone has a single count. This chain joins TRBV4-3 and TRBJ2-2, with TRBD2 identical over 7 bases. The CDR3 sequence is 17 residues long. Germline values: CDR1 LGHNA, CDR2 YSLEER. Germline trimming cut 0 bases from V and 7 bases from J; bases unmatched to any gene: 11. The CDR3 DNA follows: TGCGCCAGCAGCCAAGATCAATCTAGCGGAGTGGGCGGGGAGCTGTTTTTT. It specifies CASSQDQSSGVGGELFF.

The gene calls are TRBV11-2 and TRBJ2-7; perhaps TRBD2 as D (6 bases). Trimming left V 3 bases short and J 1 base short, with 7 bases between. Germline assignment: CDR1 SGHAT and CDR2 FQNNGV. This CDR3 spans 13 amino acids. CDR3 bases: TGTGCCAGCAGCTTCGGGGGTTCCTACGAGCAGTACTTC. Amino acid sequence: CASSFGGSYEQYF.

The V call is TRBV2, the J call TRBJ2-3; 7 nucleotides agree with TRBD2. This CDR3 is 14 amino acids long. Germline V CDR1 and CDR2: SNHLY, FYNNEI. V shed 7 bases and J 5 bases; nucleotides not matched to a gene: 9. This chain's CDR3 is CASKGLAGRDTQYF. CDR3 DNA: TGTGCCAGCAAGGGGTTAGCGGGCCGAGATACGCAGTATTTT. The full variable domain, with the rest looked up from reference TRBV2 and TRBJ2-3, is EPEVTQTPSHQVTQMGQEVILRCVPISNHLYFYWYRQILGQKVEFLVSFYNNEISEKSEIFDDQFSVERPDGSNFTLKIRSTKLEDSAMYFCASKGLAGRDTQYFGPGTRLTVL.

The V and J genes are TRBV11-2 and TRBJ2-7, with a tentative D call TRBD2 (6 bases). V was cut by 1 base and J by 0 bases, with 13 bases left in between. Per germline, CDR1 SGHAT and CDR2 FQNNGV. This CDR3 spans 16 amino acids. The CDR3 DNA reads TGTGCCAGCAGCTTAGTGGTAGCGGTGGGCTCCTACGAGCAGTACTTC. Residues: CASSLVVAVGSYEQYF.

The chain is built from TRBV5-6 and TRBJ1-5; D may be TRBD1 (5 bases). V lost 3 bases to trimming and J lost 5 bases, with 15 bases between them. Per the germline V gene, CDR1 is SGHDT and CDR2 is YYEEEE. The CDR3 consists of 15 residues. Here the CDR3 DNA reads TGTGCCAGCAGCTATCGTACAGGAAGGGATCAGCCCCAGCATTTT. Its protein product is CASSYRTGRDQPQHF.